The next 20 T cell receptor beta chains were all read from a single sample in a study of T cell changes during pregnancy in multiple sclerosis. Sequencing used immunoSEQ multiplex PCR; TCRdb keeps in-frame clones, though not all of them. In the table there are around 71,000 clones, under 95% of which are singletons. The sample consisted of peripheral blood, taken after pregnancy. Receptors were obtained from a female donor with multiple sclerosis, enrolled in a pregnancy study.

This clone was observed once. This chain joins TRBV2 and TRBJ2-7; 8 positions match TRBD1. V gave up 4 bases and J gave up 5 bases; unmatched junction bases: 1. The CDR3 runs 12 residues. From germline, CDR1 is SNHLY and CDR2 FYNNEI. The CDR3 here is CASSGTGHEQYF. The DNA of the CDR3 is TGTGCCAGCAGTGGGACAGGGCACGAGCAGTACTTC.

The rearrangement links TRBV28 to TRBJ1-1, with 8 bases matching TRBD1. The CDR3 extends over 14 amino acids. Looked up from germline, CDR1 is MDHEN and CDR2 is SYDVKM. The junction had 3 bases not matched to a gene; V was cut back by 6 bases and J by 0 bases. The CDR3 protein is CASSQGAVNTEAFF. The CDR3 nucleotides are TGTGCCAGCAGCCAGGGGGCAGTGAACACTGAAGCTTTCTTT.

J is TRBJ2-7 and V is TRBV27, with 8 bases that match TRBD2. V gave up 2 bases and J gave up 2 bases; unmatched junction bases: 5. The V gene's germline CDR1 is MNHEY and CDR2 SMNVEV (reference sequence). This CDR3 comprises 15 residues. CDR3 loop: CASSLGPGRAYEQYF. The CDR3 bases are TGTGCCAGCAGTTTAGGTCCCGGGAGGGCCTACGAGCAGTACTTC.

The V and J genes are TRBV30 and TRBJ2-2; 8 bases match TRBD2. Germline CDR1 and CDR2: GTSNPN and SVGIG (reference sequence). CDR3 size: 15 residues. V was pared by 0 bases and J by 6 bases, with 6 bases of the junction left unmatched. The CDR3 region is CAWSVVAGGAGELFF. The DNA for the CDR3 is TGTGCCTGGAGTGTAGTCGCGGGAGGTGCCGGGGAGCTGTTTTTT.

The chain is built from TRBV5-1 and TRBJ2-7; tentatively, D is TRBD1 (5 bases). The CDR3 covers 14 residues. Trimming left V 0 bases short and J 3 bases short, with 10 bases between. Germline V gives CDR1 SGHRS, CDR2 YFSETQ. The CDR3 reads CASSLGREVYEQYF. The DNA for the CDR3 is TGCGCCAGCAGCTTGGGCAGGGAAGTCTACGAGCAGTACTTC.

The V call is TRBV11-2, the J call TRBJ2-1; no clear D. Germline lookup yields CDR1 SGHAT and CDR2 FQNNGV. Deletions cut 4 bases from V and 7 bases from J, with 11 bases between. This CDR3 region has 13 residues. CDR3 protein: CASSSLSANEQFF. CDR3 DNA sequence: TGTGCCAGCAGCTCATTAAGCGCAAATGAGCAGTTCTTC. The variable domain in full, with the rest retrieved from reference TRBV11-2 and TRBJ2-1, is EAGVAQSPRYKIIEKRQSVAFWCNPISGHATLYWYQQILGQGPKLLIQFQNNGVVDDSQLPKDRFSAERLKGVDSTLKIQPAKLEDSAVYLCASSSLSANEQFFGPGTRLTVL.

The rearrangement uses TRBV29-1 and TRBJ1-1; D possibly corresponds to TRBD1 (5 bases). Between the trimmed V and J ends, which lost 3 bases and 5 bases, there was a span of 13 bases. Germline V gene sequence: CDR1 SQVTM, CDR2 ANQGSEA. This CDR3 comprises 13 residues. The CDR3 is CSVEEGLWTEAFF. In DNA form, the CDR3 reads TGCAGCGTTGAGGAGGGACTCTGGACTGAAGCTTTCTTT.

This clone was seen once. The J gene is TRBJ2-1, the V gene TRBV5-1; the D gene is possibly TRBD1 (5 bases). Germline CDR1 and CDR2: SGHRS and YFSETQ. V was cut by 4 bases and J by 5 bases, with 10 bases left in between. This CDR3 region has 13 residues. The DNA for the CDR3 is TGCGCCAGCAGCGCAGACAGAAACAATGAGCAGTTCTTC. Translating it yields CASSADRNNEQFF.

The chain is built from TRBV6-5 and TRBJ1-2, with TRBD1 matching 7 bases. The CDR3 totals 14 residues. The germline V gene encodes CDR1 MNHEY and CDR2 SVGAGI. V gave up 0 bases and J gave up 8 bases; unmatched junction bases: 6. The CDR3 is CASSYSEGAGGYTF. Written as DNA, the CDR3 is TGTGCCAGCAGTTACTCTGAGGGGGCGGGCGGCTACACCTTC.

The chain has TRBV13 and TRBJ2-5; 8 bases are a match to TRBD2. The CDR3 totals 20 residues. Trimming cost V 2 bases and J 2 bases; bases outside gene matches: 19. Germline values: CDR1 PRHDT, CDR2 FYEKMQ (reference sequence). This CDR3 is CASSLWPSRGGENDQETQYF. Written as DNA, the CDR3 is TGTGCCAGCAGCTTATGGCCCTCTCGGGGGGGGGAGAATGATCAAGAGACCCAGTACTTC.

The rearrangement links TRBV28 to TRBJ1-1; no clear D gene. V lost 2 bases, J lost 0 bases, and 7 bases lay in between. The CDR3 is 14 residues long. Germline CDR1 MDHEN, CDR2 SYDVKM. The CDR3 sequence: CASSLVSVNTEAFF. The CDR3 DNA reads TGTGCCAGCAGTTTAGTGTCGGTGAACACTGAAGCTTTCTTT. Complete variable domain (other parts from reference TRBV28 and TRBJ1-1): DVKVTQSSRYLVKRTGEKVFLECVQDMDHENMFWYRQDPGLGLRLIYFSYDVKMKEKGDIPEGYSVSREKKERFSLILESASTNQTSMYLCASSLVSVNTEAFFGQGTRLTVV.

V gene TRBV6-5 combines with J gene TRBJ2-7; maybe TRBD1 (6 bases). This CDR3 region has 15 residues. Trimming left V 0 bases short and J 2 bases short, with 11 bases between. Germline V CDR1 and CDR2: MNHEY, SVGAGI. CDR3 sequence reads: CASSYSEGVPYEQYF. CDR3 nucleotides: TGTGCCAGCAGTTACTCCGAGGGGGTTCCCTACGAGCAGTACTTC.

This clone was seen a handful of times. The CDR3 here is CASSYSGSAYNEQFF. The CDR3 DNA sequence: TGTGCCAGCTCATATAGCGGGAGTGCCTACAATGAGCAGTTCTTC. This rearrangement joins TRBV18 to TRBJ2-1; 9 bases agree with TRBD2. V shed 5 bases and J 2 bases; nucleotides not matched to a gene: 4. From germline, CDR1 is KGHSH and CDR2 LQKENI. The CDR3 is 15 amino acids.

The chain couples TRBV7-2 to TRBJ1-2; D perhaps matches TRBD1 (6 bases). V was clipped by 0 bases and J by 5 bases, with 13 bases between them. This CDR3 region has 15 residues. Germline values: CDR1 SGHTA, CDR2 FQGNSA. DNA of the CDR3: TGTGCCAGCAGCTTAGCGCTAGGACAGAGATATGGCTACACCTTC. Translation gives CASSLALGQRYGYTF.

This chain uses TRBV7-9 with TRBJ2-7; perhaps TRBD2 as D (6 bases). Germline values: CDR1 SEHNR, CDR2 FQNEAQ (reference sequence). The CDR3 extends over 13 amino acids. V was shortened by 3 bases and J by 4 bases, with 10 bases between the two germline ends. The CDR3 DNA reads TGTGCCAGCAGCTTGATGGGGGGATACGAGCAGTACTTC. This gives the protein CASSLMGGYEQYF.

V usage is TRBV29-1 and J usage is TRBJ2-7; the match to TRBD2 covers 7 bases. The V and J ends lost 4 bases and 6 bases, in that order; junction bases with no gene match: 6. Germline CDR1 reads SQVTM; CDR2 reads ANQGSEA. This CDR3 has 12 amino acids. DNA of the CDR3: TGCAGCGTTGGGGGCGGGAGTGTCGAGCAGTACTTC. It encodes CSVGGGSVEQYF.

The chain couples TRBV28 to TRBJ2-7, with TRBD2 identical over 10 bases. Germline values: CDR1 MDHEN, CDR2 SYDVKM. The CDR3 loop spans 17 amino acids. The V gene end was trimmed by 4 bases and the J gene end by 0 bases; junction bases not matched to a gene: 9. CDR3 nucleotides: TGTGCCAGCAGTTCCCCCGCAACTAGCGGGACCTCCTACGAGCAGTACTTC. It codes for CASSSPATSGTSYEQYF.

The chain uses TRBV2 and TRBJ1-2; 8 positions match TRBD1. The CDR3 is 14 amino acids. CDR1 SNHLY and CDR2 FYNNEI come from the germline V gene. After removal of 4 bases from V and 5 bases from J, the junction contained 6 bases not matched to a gene. The CDR3 coding sequence is TGTGCCAGCAGTGGGGACAGGACAAATTATGGCTACACCTTC. This sequence encodes CASSGDRTNYGYTF.

The chain's CDR3 is CASSPRDRGYGYTF. The CDR3 DNA sequence: TGTGCCAGCAGCCCGCGAGACAGGGGATATGGCTACACCTTC. The V call is TRBV9, the J call TRBJ1-2, with 8 bases aligning to TRBD1. The CDR3 loop spans 14 amino acids. Germline V lookup: CDR1 SGDLS, CDR2 YYNGEE. Germline trimming cut 4 bases from V and 5 bases from J; bases unmatched to any gene: 7.

V is TRBV10-1 and J is TRBJ2-1, with D perhaps TRBD2 (6 bases). The germline CDR1 and CDR2 sequences are WNHNN and SYGVQD (reference sequence). CDR3 length: 13 residues. Trimming removed 6 bases from V and 6 bases from J, with 12 bases in between. CDR3 bases: TGCGCCAGCAGCAGGGAGCGGGTCAATGAGCAGTTCTTC. Translated: CASSRERVNEQFF.